Listed here are 10 T cell receptor beta chains from one sample, sequenced in a study of OX40 agonist ivuxolimab in advanced cancers. The table came from immunoSEQ multiplex PCR; TCRdb's copy has only in-frame clones and leaves some out. The sample includes approximately 69,000 clones, 84% seen only once; the top ten take over 0.95%. Sequenced material: CD4+ or CD8+ T cells sorted from blood, taken in a trial of the OX40 agonist ivuxolimab. The receptors shown here come from an adult with an advanced solid tumor such as melanoma, head and neck, liver or kidney cancer.

The J gene is TRBJ2-3, the V gene TRBV5-1; a possible D gene is TRBD1 (6 bases). CDR1 and CDR2 from the germline V gene are SGHRS and YFSETQ. The CDR3 has 15 residues. The V gene lost 3 bases and the J gene lost 1 base, with 12 bases spanning the gap. The CDR3: CASSSRGYGTDTQYF. For the CDR3, the DNA is TGCGCCAGCAGCTCGAGGGGGTACGGCACAGATACGCAGTATTTT.

This clone was seen a handful of times. CDR3 nucleotides: TGCGCCAGCAGCGCAGGGGGAGAGGGACATCAGCCCCAGCATTTT. Its protein is CASSAGGEGHQPQHF. V usage is TRBV5-1 and J usage is TRBJ1-5, with 7 bases that match TRBD1. J gave up 5 bases and V 4 bases, and 9 bases lay outside the gene matches. The CDR3 is 15 amino acids. Germline CDR1 is SGHRS and CDR2 is YFSETQ.

In this sample, this clone turned up a few times. The rearrangement uses TRBV10-3 and TRBJ2-7; D remains unclear. The CDR3 runs to 12 residues. The V end lost 3 bases, the J end lost 2 bases, and 5 bases lay between the germline ends. Germline CDR1 ENHRY, CDR2 SYGVKD. The CDR3 DNA is TGTGCCATCAGTGACAAACCCTACGAGCAGTACTTC. Its translation is CAISDKPYEQYF.

The J gene is TRBJ1-2, the V gene TRBV20-1; tentatively, D is TRBD1 (5 bases). Trimming stripped 6 bases from V and 10 bases from J, with 12 bases between. CDR1 DFQATT and CDR2 SNEGSKA come from the germline V gene (reference sequence). The CDR3 totals 10 residues. The CDR3 DNA reads as TGCAGTGCCTGGGACGAGAACTACACCTTC. This codes for CSAWDENYTF.

The rearrangement uses TRBV18 and TRBJ2-3, with 9 bases lining up with TRBD2. The CDR3 contains 17 residues. V was clipped by 2 bases and J by 0 bases; unmatched bases: 6. Germline loops: CDR1 KGHSH, CDR2 LQKENI. The CDR3 DNA sequence: TGTGCCAGCTCACCAGGGATTCTAGCGGGGAGCACAGATACGCAGTATTTT. It codes for CASSPGILAGSTDTQYF.

The V gene is TRBV10-3, the J gene TRBJ2-7; a weak D match, TRBD2 (6 bases). This CDR3 has 11 residues. Germline lookup yields CDR1 ENHRY and CDR2 SYGVKD. CDR3 region: CAAGTAYEQYF. CDR3 nucleotides: TGTGCGGCCGGGACTGCATACGAGCAGTACTTC.

The chain is built from TRBV18 and TRBJ2-3; D gene uncertain. Per the germline V gene, CDR1 is KGHSH and CDR2 is LQKENI. The CDR3 is made up of 14 amino acids. The V end lost 4 bases, the J end lost 1 base, and 9 bases lay between the germline ends. The CDR3 DNA is TGTGCCAGCTCACTTTCTGAGGGCACAGATACGCAGTATTTT. This codes for CASSLSEGTDTQYF.

This sequence joins TRBV7-2 and TRBJ2-3; no clear D. Trimming removed 1 base from V and 1 base from J, with 6 bases in between. The CDR3 sequence is 14 residues long. The V gene's germline CDR1 is SGHTA and CDR2 FQGNSA. This CDR3 reads CASSLDTGTDTQYF. CDR3 DNA: TGTGCCAGCAGCTTAGACACCGGCACAGATACGCAGTATTTT.

The chain is built from TRBV6-5 and TRBJ1-2; D is possibly TRBD1 (5 bases). This CDR3 has 16 amino acids. Germline V gene sequence: CDR1 MNHEY, CDR2 SVGAGI. The V and J ends lost 4 bases and 0 bases respectively, with 15 bases between them. The CDR3 coding sequence is TGTGCCAGCAGTTCGGATGTGGGGACTACTAACTATGGCTACACCTTC. Amino acids: CASSSDVGTTNYGYTF.

This clone was observed a handful of times. CDR3 residues: CSVERGNYGYTF. For the CDR3, the DNA is TGCAGCGTTGAACGGGGTAACTATGGCTACACCTTC. The chain combines TRBV29-1 with TRBJ1-2, with unresolved D. The ends were cut back, 2 bases at V and 1 base at J, with 5 bases in the middle. The CDR3 runs 12 residues. Germline values: CDR1 SQVTM, CDR2 ANQGSEA. The full variable domain, completed using reference TRBV29-1 and TRBJ1-2, is SAVISQKPSRDICQRGTSLTIQCQVDSQVTMMFWYRQQPGQSLTLIATANQGSEATYESGFVIDKFPISRPNLTFSTLTVSNMSPEDSSIYLCSVERGNYGYTFGSGTRLTVV.